This T cell receptor (beta chain) was obtained from a study of blood T cells in healthy people across ages. Study findings and constraints: Estimates drawn from one million T cells were deemed to understate diversity. A roughly linear age-dependent decrease characterized TCR beta diversity per million T cells.

As for this clonotype: Its antigen is still unknown. A junction end diverges from the germline sequence, so it may reflect a read error.

For the second PCR, which ran for 7 to 11 cycles, a sample-barcoded 5' primer and a J-beta primer mix were used. Every cDNA molecule bore a tag from a template-switch adaptor containing 12 random nucleotides. TCRdb reprocessed the 5' RACE reads via MiXCR and lists one record per CDR3 protein. Counted here are about 670,000 distinct CDR3 sequences, more than 45% occurring once; the ten biggest clones make up approximately 13%. The germline V gene has CDR1 MDHEN and CDR2 SYDVKM. The CDR3 totals 13 residues. The rearrangement joins TRBV28 to TRBJ2-7, with D hard to call. The sequenced sample was blood. The source is a woman of 80 years or more in good health. CDR3 residues: CAGSLPALYEQYF. CDR3 in DNA: TGTGCCGGCAGTTTGCCGGCGCTCTACGAGCAGTACTTC.